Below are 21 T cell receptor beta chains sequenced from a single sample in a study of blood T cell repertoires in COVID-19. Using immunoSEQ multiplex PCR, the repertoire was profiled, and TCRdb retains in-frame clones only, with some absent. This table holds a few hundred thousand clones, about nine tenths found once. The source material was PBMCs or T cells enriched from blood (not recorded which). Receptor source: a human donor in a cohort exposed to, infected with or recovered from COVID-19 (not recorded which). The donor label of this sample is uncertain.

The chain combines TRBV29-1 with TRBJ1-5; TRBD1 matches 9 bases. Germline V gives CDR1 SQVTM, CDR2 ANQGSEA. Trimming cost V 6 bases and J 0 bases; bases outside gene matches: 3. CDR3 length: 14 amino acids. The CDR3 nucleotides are TGCAGCGTCACACAGGGGGCTAGCAATCAGCCCCAGCATTTT. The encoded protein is CSVTQGASNQPQHF.

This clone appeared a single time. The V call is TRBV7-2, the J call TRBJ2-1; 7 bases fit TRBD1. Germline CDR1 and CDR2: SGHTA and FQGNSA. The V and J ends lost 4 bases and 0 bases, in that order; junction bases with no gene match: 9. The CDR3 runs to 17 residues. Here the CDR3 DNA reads TGTGCCAGCAGCTACCTATTTAGACAGGGCTCCTACAATGAGCAGTTCTTC. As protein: CASSYLFRQGSYNEQFF.

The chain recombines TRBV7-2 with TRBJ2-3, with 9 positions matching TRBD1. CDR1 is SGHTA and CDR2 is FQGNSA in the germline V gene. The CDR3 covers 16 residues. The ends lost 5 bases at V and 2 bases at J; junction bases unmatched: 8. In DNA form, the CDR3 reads TGTGCCAGCAGCCCCTCCGGGACAGGGAACACAGATACGCAGTATTTT. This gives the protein CASSPSGTGNTDTQYF.

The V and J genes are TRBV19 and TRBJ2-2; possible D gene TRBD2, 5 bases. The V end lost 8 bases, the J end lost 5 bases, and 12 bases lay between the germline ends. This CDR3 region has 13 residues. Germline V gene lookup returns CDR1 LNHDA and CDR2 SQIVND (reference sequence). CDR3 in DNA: TGTGCCAGTTCGAACGGACTTACCGGGGAGCTGTTTTTT. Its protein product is CASSNGLTGELFF. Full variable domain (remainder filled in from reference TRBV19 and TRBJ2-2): DGGITQSPKYLFRKEGQNVTLSCEQNLNHDAMYWYRQDPGQGLRLIYYSQIVNDFQKGDIAEGYSVSREKKESFPLTVTSAQKNPTAFYLCASSNGLTGELFFGEGSRLTVL.

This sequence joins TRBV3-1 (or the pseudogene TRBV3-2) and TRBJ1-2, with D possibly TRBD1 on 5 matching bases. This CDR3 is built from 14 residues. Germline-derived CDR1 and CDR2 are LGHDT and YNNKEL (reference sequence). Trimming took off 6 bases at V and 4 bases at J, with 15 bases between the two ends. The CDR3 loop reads CASRLLGQGYGYTF. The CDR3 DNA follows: TGTGCCAGCAGACTCTTGGGCCAGGGCTATGGCTACACCTTC.

As DNA, the CDR3 is TGTGCCAGCAGTCCGGGTGCTTATAGCAATCAGCCCCAGCATTTT. Protein: CASSPGAYSNQPQHF. The chain has TRBV6-5 and TRBJ1-5, with no clear D. The V end was cut by 5 bases, the J end by 0 bases, with 11 bases between. The CDR3 is made up of 15 amino acids. Germline assignment: CDR1 MNHEY and CDR2 SVGAGI.

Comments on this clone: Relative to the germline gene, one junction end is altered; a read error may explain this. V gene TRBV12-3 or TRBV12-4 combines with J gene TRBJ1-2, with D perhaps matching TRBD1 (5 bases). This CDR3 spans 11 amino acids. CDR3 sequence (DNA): TGTACCAGCAGTTTGGGGGGTGGCTACACCTTC. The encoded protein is CTSSLGGGYTF.

Written as DNA, the CDR3 is TGCAGCACCACAGGGGTGGACACCGGGGAGCTGTTTTTT. It translates to CSTTGVDTGELFF. V is TRBV29-1 and J is TRBJ2-2; 7 nucleotides align to TRBD1. The CDR3 has 13 residues. Germline CDR1 is SQVTM and CDR2 is ANQGSEA. Trimming took 8 bases from V and 3 from J; bases not matched to a gene: 6.

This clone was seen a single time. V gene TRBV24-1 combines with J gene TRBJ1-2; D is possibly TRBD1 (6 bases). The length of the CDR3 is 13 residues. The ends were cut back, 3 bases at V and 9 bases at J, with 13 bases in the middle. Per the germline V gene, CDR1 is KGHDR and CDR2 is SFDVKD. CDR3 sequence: CATSDPRRGSYTF. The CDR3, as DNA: TGTGCCACCAGTGATCCCCGCAGGGGTAGCTACACCTTC.

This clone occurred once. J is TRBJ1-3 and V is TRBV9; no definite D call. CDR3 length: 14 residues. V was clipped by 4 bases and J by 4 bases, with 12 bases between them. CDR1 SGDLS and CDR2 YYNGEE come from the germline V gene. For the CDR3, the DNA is TGTGCCAGCAGCTACCGGACGGGAGGAAACACCATATATTTT. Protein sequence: CASSYRTGGNTIYF.

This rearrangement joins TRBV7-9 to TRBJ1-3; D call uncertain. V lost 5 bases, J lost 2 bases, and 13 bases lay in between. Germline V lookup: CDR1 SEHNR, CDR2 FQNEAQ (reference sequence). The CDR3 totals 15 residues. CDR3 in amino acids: CASSAQRNAGNTIYF. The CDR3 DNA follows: TGTGCCAGCAGCGCCCAGCGTAATGCTGGAAACACCATATATTTT.

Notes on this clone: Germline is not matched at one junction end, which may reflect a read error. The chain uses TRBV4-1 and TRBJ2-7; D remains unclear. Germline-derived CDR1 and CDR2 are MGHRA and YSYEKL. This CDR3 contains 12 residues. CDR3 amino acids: CASSEDTYEQYF. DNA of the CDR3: TGCGCCAGCAGCGAAGACACCTACGAGCAGTACTTC.

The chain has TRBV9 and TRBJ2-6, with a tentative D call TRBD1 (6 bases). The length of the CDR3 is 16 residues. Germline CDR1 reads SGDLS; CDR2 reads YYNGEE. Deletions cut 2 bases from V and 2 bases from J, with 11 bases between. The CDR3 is CASSVHRATGANVLTF. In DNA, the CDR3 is TGTGCCAGCAGCGTTCACAGGGCCACTGGGGCCAACGTCCTGACTTTC.

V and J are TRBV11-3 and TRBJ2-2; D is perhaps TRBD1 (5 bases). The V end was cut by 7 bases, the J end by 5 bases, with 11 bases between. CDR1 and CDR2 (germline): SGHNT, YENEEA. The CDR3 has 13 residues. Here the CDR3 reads CASTHQGTGELFF. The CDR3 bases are TGTGCCAGCACCCACCAGGGAACCGGGGAGCTGTTTTTT.

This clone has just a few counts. This CDR3 reads CASSVVGLAGPMDTQYF. CDR3 bases: TGTGCCAGCAGCGTAGTGGGACTAGCGGGGCCGATGGATACGCAGTATTTT. This chain links TRBV9 with TRBJ2-3, with TRBD2 identical over 13 bases. The CDR3 consists of 17 residues. The germline gives CDR1 SGDLS, CDR2 YYNGEE. Germline trimming cut 0 bases from V and 6 bases from J; bases unmatched to any gene: 7. The full variable domain, in which reference TRBV9 and TRBJ2-3 provide the parts outside the CDR3, is DSGVTQTPKHLITATGQRVTLRCSPRSGDLSVYWYQQSLDQGLQFLIQYYNGEERAKGNILERFSAQQFPDLHSELNLSSLELGDSALYFCASSVVGLAGPMDTQYFGPGTRLTVL.

The CDR3 loop reads CASSFRGQSYEQYF. CDR3 DNA sequence: TGTGCCAGCAGTTTTAGGGGACAGTCCTACGAGCAGTACTTC. The chain is built from TRBV3-1 (or the pseudogene TRBV3-2) and TRBJ2-7; 7 bases fit TRBD1. The CDR3 is made up of 14 amino acids. V dropped 6 bases and J dropped 1; count of bases not matched to a gene: 6. CDR1 is LGHDT, CDR2 YNNKEL, per germline (reference sequence).

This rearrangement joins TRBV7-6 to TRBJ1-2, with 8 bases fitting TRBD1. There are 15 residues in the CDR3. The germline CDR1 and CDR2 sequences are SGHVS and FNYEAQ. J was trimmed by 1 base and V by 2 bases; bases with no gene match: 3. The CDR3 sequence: CASSLQGALNYGYTF. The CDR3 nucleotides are TGTGCCAGCAGCTTACAGGGGGCCCTTAACTATGGCTACACCTTC.

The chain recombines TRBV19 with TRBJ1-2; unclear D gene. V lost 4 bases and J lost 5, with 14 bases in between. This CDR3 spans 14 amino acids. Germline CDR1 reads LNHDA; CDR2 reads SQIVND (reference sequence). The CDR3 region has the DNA TGTGCCAGTAGTACTTTGGCGGGGATTTATGGCTACACCTTC. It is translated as CASSTLAGIYGYTF. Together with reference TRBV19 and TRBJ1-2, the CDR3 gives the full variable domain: DGGITQSPKYLFRKEGQNVTLSCEQNLNHDAMYWYRQDPGQGLRLIYYSQIVNDFQKGDIAEGYSVSREKKESFPLTVTSAQKNPTAFYLCASSTLAGIYGYTFGSGTRLTVV.

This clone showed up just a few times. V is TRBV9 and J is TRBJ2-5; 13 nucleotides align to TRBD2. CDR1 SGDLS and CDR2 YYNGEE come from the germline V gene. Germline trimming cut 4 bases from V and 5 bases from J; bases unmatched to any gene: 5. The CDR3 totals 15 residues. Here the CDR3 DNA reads TGTGCCAGCAGCTCCGGACTAGCGGGGGTCGAGACCCAGTACTTC. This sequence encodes CASSSGLAGVETQYF.

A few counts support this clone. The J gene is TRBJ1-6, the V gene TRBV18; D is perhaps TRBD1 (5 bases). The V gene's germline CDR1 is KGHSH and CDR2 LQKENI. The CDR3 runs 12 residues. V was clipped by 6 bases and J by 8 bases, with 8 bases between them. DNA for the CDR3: TGTGCCAGCTCGATAGGGGATTCACCCCTCCACTTT. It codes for CASSIGDSPLHF. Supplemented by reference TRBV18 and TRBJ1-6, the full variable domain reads NAGVMQNPRHLVRRRGQEARLRCSPMKGHSHVYWYRQLPEEGLKFMVYLQKENIIDESGMPKERFSAEFPKEGPSILRIQQVVRGDSAAYFCASSIGDSPLHFGNGTRLTVT.

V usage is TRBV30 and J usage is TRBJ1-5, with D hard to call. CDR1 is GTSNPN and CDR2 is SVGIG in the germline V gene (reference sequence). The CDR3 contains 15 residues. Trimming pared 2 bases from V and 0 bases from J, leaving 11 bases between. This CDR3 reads CAWSRGLGSNQPQHF. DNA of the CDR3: TGTGCCTGGAGTCGAGGGCTGGGTAGCAATCAGCCCCAGCATTTT.